This T cell receptor beta chain was profiled in a study of tumor-infiltrating lymphocytes in primary liver carcinoma. Details on this clonotype: One end of the junction fails to match germline, which may point to a read error.

Constant-region priming of roughly 490 ng total RNA yielded TCR beta cDNA. Libraries for TCR beta were built through three nested multiplex PCR rounds, which together made up a slightly modified ARM-PCR procedure. The first two PCR rounds used TRBV1-TRBV30 primers with a Cbeta primer, 9 to 10 cycles each. In TCRdb, the multiplex PCR reads were re-called with MiXCR into one record per CDR3 protein. The sample comprises 150,000 to 200,000 distinct CDR3 sequences, over 80% of which are singletons, and 15% to 20% rests with the top ten. Co-extraction yielded RNA and DNA from 20-30 mg of unsorted bulk tissue. Germline lookup yields CDR1 MNHEY and CDR2 SVGAGI. There are 15 residues in the CDR3.

This receptor was taken from a man in his forties with primary liver carcinoma and hepatitis B virus infection. This chain joins TRBV6-5 and TRBJ2-3; 12 bases align to TRBD2. Specimen: tumor tissue from primary liver carcinoma. CDR3 coding DNA: TGTGCCAGTAACCCAGGACTAGCGGGAACAGATGCGCAATATTTT. It specifies CASNPGLAGTDAQYF.